The rows below give T cell receptor beta chains drawn from one sample of a study of cytomegalovirus exposure and HLA in healthy donors. The repertoire was sequenced with immunoSEQ multiplex PCR; TCRdb's copy has only in-frame clones and lacks some. The data hold 95,000 to 110,000 clones, with 76% observed a single time. Sequencing was done on a sample of PBMCs. All receptors come from a woman younger than 30 in good health and CMV-seropositive. The CDR3 runs from the conserved cysteine through the conserved F or W. Each record gives: D gene, clone size, V gene, J gene, CDR3 protein, CDR3 DNA. A D gene is named only where the DNA matches it firmly. Not every row has a clone size; where given, it reads once, few, many or a size class.

TRBD2	.	TRBV14	TRBJ2-6	CASSQDVAGGTGANVLTF	TGTGCCAGCAGCCAAGATGTAGCGGGAGGGACTGGGGCCAACGTCCTGACTTTC
.	few	TRBV28	TRBJ1-1	CASSLGGLTTEAFF	TGTGCCAGCAGTTTGGGAGGGCTCACCACTGAAGCTTTCTTT
TRBD2	.	TRBV7-8	TRBJ2-3	CASRSGLAGLDTQYF	TGTGCCAGCAGGTCCGGACTAGCGGGATTGGATACGCAGTATTTT
.	.	TRBV28	TRBJ1-2	CASSLRGYGYTF	TGTGCCAGCAGTTTACGGGGATATGGCTACACCTTC
TRBD1	once	TRBV2	TRBJ1-2	CASSATGGGGYTF	TGTGCCAGCAGTGCCACAGGGGGAGGTGGCTACACCTTC
.	.	TRBV7-9	TRBJ1-1	CASSLGTRGTEAFF	TGTGCCAGCAGCTTAGGGACAAGGGGGACTGAAGCTTTCTTT
.	.	TRBV11-2	TRBJ2-4	CASSSRLAKNIQYF	TGTGCCAGCAGCTCCAGATTAGCCAAAAACATTCAGTACTTC
.	few	TRBV30	TRBJ2-3	CAWSVPPSTQYF	TGTGCCTGGAGTGTACCCCCCAGTACGCAGTATTTT
TRBD2	.	TRBV5-1	TRBJ2-2	CASSLVEAGGSGELFF	TGCGCCAGCAGCTTGGTCGAAGCGGGAGGATCCGGGGAGCTGTTTTTT
TRBD2	.	TRBV2	TRBJ2-7	CASRPAGDSYEQYF	TGTGCCAGCAGGCCAGCGGGGGACTCCTACGAGCAGTACTTC
.	.	TRBV28	TRBJ2-7	CASRKQGSGGYEQYF	TGTGCCAGCAGGAAACAGGGCTCGGGTGGGTACGAGCAGTACTTC
TRBD1	.	TRBV10-3	TRBJ2-1	CAISEAGTGFYNEQFF	TGTGCCATCAGTGAGGCCGGGACAGGCTTCTACAATGAGCAGTTCTTC
TRBD1	once	TRBV2	TRBJ2-5	CASSEATGGWETQYF	TGTGCCAGCAGTGAAGCTACAGGGGGTTGGGAGACCCAGTACTTC
TRBD2	.	TRBV7-6	TRBJ2-7	CASSFSFPAGVGEQYF	TGTGCCAGCAGCTTTTCCTTTCCGGCGGGAGTTGGTGAGCAGTACTTC
TRBD1	.	TRBV28	TRBJ1-5	CASSPRRQGAYQPQHF	TGTGCCAGCAGTCCACGCCGGCAGGGGGCTTATCAGCCCCAGCATTTT
.	.	TRBV13	TRBJ1-1	CASSSRGRGTEAFF	TGTGCCAGCAGCTCCAGAGGCAGGGGCACTGAAGCTTTCTTT
.	once	TRBV6-1	TRBJ1-4	CASSGRQPTNEKLFF	TGTGCCAGCAGTGGACGACAGCCTACTAATGAAAAACTGTTTTTT
.	.	TRBV11-2	TRBJ1-2	CASSLDQGRFNYGYTF	TGTGCCAGCAGCTTAGATCAGGGGCGATTTAACTATGGCTACACCTTC
TRBD2	few	TRBV11-3	TRBJ2-4	CASSFSGGTIQYF	TGTGCCAGCAGTTTTAGCGGGGGAACGATTCAGTACTTC
TRBD1	.	TRBV7-6	TRBJ1-5	CASSLGDRDLFQPQHF	TGTGCCAGCAGCTTAGGGGACAGGGACCTCTTTCAGCCCCAGCATTTT
.	few	TRBV15	TRBJ1-2	CATSREFGVGYGYTF	TGTGCCACCAGCAGAGAGTTCGGGGTCGGCTATGGCTACACCTTC
TRBD2	.	TRBV10-2	TRBJ2-2	CASRHLAGGFTGELFF	TGCGCCAGCAGACACCTCGCGGGAGGATTCACCGGGGAGCTGTTTTTT
TRBD1	.	TRBV5-1	TRBJ1-3	CASSLGRGRNTIYF	TGCGCCAGCAGCTTGGGGAGGGGGCGAAACACCATATATTTT
TRBD1	.	TRBV5-6	TRBJ2-3	CASSGQGSDTQYF	TGTGCCAGCAGCGGACAGGGTAGTGATACGCAGTATTTT
TRBD2	.	TRBV19	TRBJ2-3	CASSLAGNTDTQYF	TGTGCCAGTAGCCTAGCGGGCAACACAGATACGCAGTATTTT
TRBD1	few	TRBV4-3	TRBJ1-1	CASSQERQGLDAFF	TGCGCCAGCAGCCAGGAAAGACAGGGATTAGATGCTTTCTTT
TRBD2	.	TRBV28	TRBJ2-2	CASSWGLADTGELFF	TGTGCCAGCAGTTGGGGACTAGCGGACACCGGGGAGCTGTTTTTT
TRBD1	.	TRBV29-1	TRBJ2-5	CSVGPGQLTQETQYF	TGCAGCGTGGGCCCGGGACAGCTAACACAAGAGACCCAGTACTTC
.	.	TRBV15	TRBJ1-1	CATSGQRNTEAFF	TGTGCCACCAGCGGACAGAGGAACACTGAAGCTTTCTTT
TRBD1	.	TRBV5-1	TRBJ2-7	CASSPRTGQSLWQYF	TGCGCCAGCAGCCCCCGGACAGGTCAATCACTATGGCAGTACTTC
.	once	TRBV18	TRBJ2-7	CASSPGPSYEQYF	TGTGCCAGCTCTCCTGGGCCGAGTTACGAGCAGTACTTC
TRBD1	.	TRBV7-9	TRBJ1-3	CASSPPGQGGNTIYF	TGTGCCAGCAGCCCCCCGGGACAGGGCGGTAACACCATATATTTT
.	once	TRBV6-1	TRBJ2-7	CASSDLYYEQYF	TGTGCCAGCAGTGATTTGTACTACGAGCAGTACTTC
.	.	TRBV7-9	TRBJ1-5	CASSLGGPSRPQHF	TGTGCCAGCAGCCTCGGCGGGCCATCACGGCCCCAGCATTTT
TRBD1	.	TRBV25-1	TRBJ2-1	CASSPNPRRGQGSNEQFF	TGTGCCAGCAGTCCAAACCCACGCCGAGGACAGGGGAGCAATGAGCAGTTCTTC
TRBD1	.	TRBV27	TRBJ1-2	CASSPHGQGWHGYTF	TGTGCCAGCAGTCCGCACGGACAGGGTTGGCATGGCTACACCTTC